Listed below are T cell receptor beta chains from one sample, sequenced in a study of blood T cell repertoires in COVID-19. Generated by immunoSEQ multiplex PCR, the TCRdb table keeps only in-frame clones and is missing some. The table has about 55,000 clones, around 83% seen once. Input material: peripheral blood. Receptors originate from a woman aged 60 to 75 with acute or convalescent COVID-19. CDR3s include the opening cysteine and the closing phenylalanine or tryptophan. A D gene is named only where the DNA matches it firmly. For some rows the clone size is stated as once, few or many, or as a class when expanded; others skip it.

V gene	clone size	D gene	J gene	CDR3 DNA	CDR3 protein
TRBV6-5	.	.	TRBJ1-1	TGTGCCAGCAGTAGACGGTCCTCGGGGGGCACTGAAGCTTTCTTT	CASSRRSSGGTEAFF
TRBV9	once	.	TRBJ1-4	TGTGCCAGCAGCGTAGGGCGGAGGGCAACTAATGAAAAACTGTTTTTT	CASSVGRRATNEKLFF
TRBV24-1	.	.	TRBJ2-3	TGTGCCACCAGCGCCGGGACAGATACGCAGTATTTT	CATSAGTDTQYF
TRBV7-6	few	.	TRBJ2-1	TGTGCCAGCAGCTTCGCAGGGTTCAATGAGCAGTTCTTC	CASSFAGFNEQFF
TRBV27	few	.	TRBJ2-7	TGTGCCAGCAGCCTAAAGGTCCCGGGACACTCCTACGAGCAGTACTTC	CASSLKVPGHSYEQYF
TRBV6-6	.	.	TRBJ1-2	TGTGCCAGCAGTACGCAACAGGGATCCTATGGCTACACCTTC	CASSTQQGSYGYTF
TRBV3-1/TRBV3-2	.	TRBD1	TRBJ2-1	TGTGCCAGCAGCTCCAGACAGGGTCCCTACAATGAGCAGTTCTTC	CASSSRQGPYNEQFF
TRBV6-5	.	TRBD1	TRBJ2-7	TGTGCCAGCAGTTACTCCCGGACAGGGTCTATCGAGCAGTACTTC	CASSYSRTGSIEQYF
TRBV27	.	TRBD1	TRBJ2-2	TGTGCCAGCAGTTTATGGAAGACAGGGGGTGCCACCGGGGAGCTGTTTTTT	CASSLWKTGGATGELFF
TRBV6-5	.	TRBD1	TRBJ1-2	TGTGCCAGCAGACACGACAGGGGCTTTAACTATGGCTACACCTTC	CASRHDRGFNYGYTF
TRBV2	.	TRBD2	TRBJ2-7	TGTGCCAGCAGAATCGGACTAGCGGGAGGGTACGAGCAGTACTTC	CASRIGLAGGYEQYF
TRBV11-3	.	.	TRBJ2-7	TGTGCCAGCAGCTTGACAGGTATCTACGAGCAGTACTTC	CASSLTGIYEQYF
TRBV7-9	.	TRBD2	TRBJ2-4	TGTGCCAGCAGCCCGGGACTAGCGGGAGGCCCTACAAACATTCAGTACTTC	CASSPGLAGGPTNIQYF
TRBV9	.	TRBD2	TRBJ2-2	TGTGCCAGCAGCGTTACGGGGGGATATAGTACCGGGGAGCTGTTTTTT	CASSVTGGYSTGELFF
TRBV5-1	few	.	TRBJ1-2	TGCGCCAGCAGACTCGCAGCCACAGCCGATGGCTACACCTTC	CASRLAATADGYTF
TRBV9	.	.	TRBJ2-3	TGTGCCAGCAGCGGTGGGACTCCCTCTAGCACAGATACGCAGTATTTT	CASSGGTPSSTDTQYF
TRBV7-2	once	TRBD1	TRBJ1-2	TGTGCCAGCAGCTTAATGGGACAGGGCTATGGCTACACCTTC	CASSLMGQGYGYTF
TRBV28	.	.	TRBJ2-4	TGTGCCAGTCAAAACCCCAACCTACGCCGCGGGAACATTCAGTACTTC	CASQNPNLRRGNIQYF
TRBV29-1	.	.	TRBJ1-1	TGCAGCGTTGCCCGGGGGGGCTTGAACACTGAAGCTTTCTTT	CSVARGGLNTEAFF
TRBV6-1	.	.	TRBJ2-7	TGTGCCAGCAGTGAAGAGCTCAGGTGGGAGCAGTACTTC	CASSEELRWEQYF
TRBV11-2	.	TRBD1	TRBJ1-2	TGTGCCAGCAGCCCTAGCGGGACAGGGGGAAGTGGCTACACCTTC	CASSPSGTGGSGYTF
TRBV7-3	.	TRBD1	TRBJ2-7	TGTGCCAGCAGCTCGCTGTACCGGGACAGGGGATCCTACGAGCAGTACTTC	CASSSLYRDRGSYEQYF
TRBV7-9	.	TRBD1	TRBJ1-5	TGTGCCAGCAGCTCAACAGGGGGCGGTCAGCCCCAGCATTTT	CASSSTGGGQPQHF
TRBV6-5	.	.	TRBJ1-6	TGTGCCAGCAGTTCGGGATTACGCTCGCCCCTCCACTTT	CASSSGLRSPLHF
TRBV5-1	.	.	TRBJ1-2	TGCGCCAGCAGCCGGCTGGGCAACTATGGCTACACCTTC	CASSRLGNYGYTF
TRBV30	.	TRBD2	TRBJ2-7	TGTGCCTGGAGTTCTAGCGGGAGGTTCGAGCAGTACTTC	CAWSSSGRFEQYF
TRBV19	.	.	TRBJ1-1	TGTGCCAGTAGGGACACCATGAACACTGAAGCTTTCTTT	CASRDTMNTEAFF
TRBV7-9	.	TRBD1	TRBJ1-4	TGTGCCAGCAGCCCGGGACAGGGTAAAGCAACTAATGAAAAACTGTTTTTT	CASSPGQGKATNEKLFF
TRBV7-8	.	TRBD1	TRBJ1-4	TGTGCCAGCAGCATGGACAGGGAAGCTGAAAAACTGTTTTTT	CASSMDREAEKLFF
TRBV19	.	TRBD2	TRBJ2-1	TGTGCCAGTAGCCCTAGCGGGTCCCAGGGGCGAGAGCAGTTCTTC	CASSPSGSQGREQFF
TRBV2	.	TRBD1	TRBJ2-2	TGTGCCACAAGACAGGGGCACACCGGGGAGCTGTTTTTT	CATRQGHTGELFF
TRBV11-2	once	TRBD2	TRBJ2-1	TGTGCCAGCAGCTCAGGAGTGCAGCGGGGGTACAATGAGCAGTTCTTC	CASSSGVQRGYNEQFF
TRBV7-3	.	TRBD1	TRBJ2-7	TGTGCCAGCAGCTCAACAGGGGGCAAGTACCACGAGCAGTACTTC	CASSSTGGKYHEQYF
TRBV5-1	.	TRBD2	TRBJ2-7	TGCGCCAGCAGCTTCACAGCGGGATCGGGCGAGCAGTACTTC	CASSFTAGSGEQYF
TRBV11-2	once	TRBD2	TRBJ2-3	TGTGCCAGCAGCCCGACTAGCGGGGGGGCAGATACGCAGTATTTT	CASSPTSGGADTQYF
TRBV3-1/TRBV3-2	.	.	TRBJ2-7	TGTGCCAGTGCCCAGGGCCGATTTCCCCTCGAGCAGTACTTC	CASAQGRFPLEQYF